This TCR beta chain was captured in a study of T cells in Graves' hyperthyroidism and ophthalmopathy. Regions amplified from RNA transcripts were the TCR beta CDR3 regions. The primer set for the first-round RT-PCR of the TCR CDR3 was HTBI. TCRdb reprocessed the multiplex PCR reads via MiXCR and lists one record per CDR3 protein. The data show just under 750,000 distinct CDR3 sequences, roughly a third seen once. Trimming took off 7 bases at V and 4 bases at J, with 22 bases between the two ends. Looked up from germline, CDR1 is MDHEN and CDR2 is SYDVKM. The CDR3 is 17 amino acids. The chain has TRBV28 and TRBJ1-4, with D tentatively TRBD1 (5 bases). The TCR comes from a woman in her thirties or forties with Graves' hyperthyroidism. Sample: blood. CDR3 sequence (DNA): TGTGCCAGCAAATGGGGACCGAAGCCCTTCAGTAATGAAAAACTGTTTTTT. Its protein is CASKWGPKPFSNEKLFF.